This T cell receptor beta chain was captured in a study of radiotherapy plus CTLA-4 blockade in lung cancer. TCRdb's copy holds only in-frame clones and misses some; the assay was immunoSEQ multiplex PCR. This repertoire shows about 80,000 clones, about four fifths found once; its top ten account for 22%. V was cut by 4 bases and J by 1 base, with 17 bases left in between. In germline, CDR1 is MDHEN, CDR2 SYDVKM. This CDR3 has 16 amino acids. This clone came up a few times. This sequence originates from a human donor with non-small cell lung cancer whose response to radiotherapy plus ipilimumab could not be evaluated. Some clones in this sample may be carry-over from other donors' samples. This chain joins TRBV28 and TRBJ2-7, with D perhaps matching TRBD2 (5 bases). The sample here was peripheral blood, taken from a patient treated with radiotherapy plus ipilimumab. The CDR3 nucleotides read TGTGCCAGCAGTTCGCCTTTTAGAGGGCTTTCCTACGAGCAGTACTTC. Amino acid sequence: CASSSPFRGLSYEQYF.